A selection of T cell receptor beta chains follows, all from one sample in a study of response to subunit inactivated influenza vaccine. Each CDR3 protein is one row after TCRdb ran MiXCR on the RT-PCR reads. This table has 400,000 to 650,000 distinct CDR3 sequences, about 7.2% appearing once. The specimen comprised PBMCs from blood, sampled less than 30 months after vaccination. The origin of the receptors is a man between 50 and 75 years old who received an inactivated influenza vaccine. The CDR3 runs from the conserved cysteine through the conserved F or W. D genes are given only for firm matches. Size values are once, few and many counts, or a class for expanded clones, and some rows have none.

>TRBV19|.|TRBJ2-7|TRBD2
CASSPTRTSGSYEQYF
TGTGCCAGTAGCCCGACCCGGACTAGCGGCTCCTACGAGCAGTACTTC
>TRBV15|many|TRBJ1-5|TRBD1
CATSVGTGIRNQPQHF
TGTGCCACCAGCGTAGGGACAGGGATTCGCAATCAGCCCCAGCATTTT
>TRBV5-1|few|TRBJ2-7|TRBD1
CASSFSEVTGQREQYF
TGCGCCAGCAGCTTTAGTGAAGTCACGGGACAGAGGGAGCAGTACTTC
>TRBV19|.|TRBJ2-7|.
CASSISQGRGNEQYF
TGTGCCAGTAGCATCTCCCAGGGGAGAGGCAACGAGCAGTACTTC
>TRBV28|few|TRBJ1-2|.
CASSSPYANGYTF
TGTGCCAGCAGTTCTCCATACGCAAATGGCTACACCTTC
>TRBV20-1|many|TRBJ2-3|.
CSARDPVGGTDTQYF
TGCAGTGCTAGAGATCCCGTGGGAGGCACAGATACGCAGTATTTT
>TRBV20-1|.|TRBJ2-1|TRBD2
CSARRTSGRAGNEQFF
TGCAGTGCTAGGCGGACTAGCGGGAGGGCCGGGAACGAGCAGTTCTTC
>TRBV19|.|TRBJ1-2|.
CASSIVDGVTPYGYTF
TGTGCCAGTAGTATAGTTGACGGGGTAACTCCTTATGGCTACACCTTC
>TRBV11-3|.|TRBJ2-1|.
CASSPRGGAPGSYNEQFF
TGTGCCAGCAGTCCCCGTGGGGGGGCGCCGGGGTCCTACAATGAGCAGTTCTTC
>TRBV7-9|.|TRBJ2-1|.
CASSLVDGGDNEQFF
TGTGCCAGCAGCTTAGTGGACGGGGGAGACAATGAGCAGTTCTTC
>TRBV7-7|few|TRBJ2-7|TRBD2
CASSPLAGAYEQYF
TGTGCCAGCAGCCCACTAGCGGGAGCCTACGAGCAGTACTTC
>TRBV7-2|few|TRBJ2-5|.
CAITPGPVGTQYF
TGTGCCATTACCCCGGGTCCCGTGGGGACCCAGTACTTC
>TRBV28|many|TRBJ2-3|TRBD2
CASSFGTSGETDTQYF
TGTGCCAGCAGTTTTGGGACTAGCGGGGAAACAGATACGCAGTATTTT
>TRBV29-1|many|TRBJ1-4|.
CSVESRTDNEKLFF
TGCAGCGTTGAAAGTAGGACGGATAATGAAAAACTGTTTTTT
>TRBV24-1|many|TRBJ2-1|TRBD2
CATSGLLSGRASYNEQFF
TGTGCCACCAGTGGCCTCCTTAGCGGGAGGGCCTCCTACAATGAGCAGTTCTTC
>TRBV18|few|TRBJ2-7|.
CASSPPDLKQYF
TGTGCCAGCTCACCACCGGATCTTAAGCAGTACTTC
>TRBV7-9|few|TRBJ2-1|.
CASSLVPNREAYNEQFF
TGTGCCAGCAGCTTAGTCCCAAACAGGGAGGCCTACAATGAGCAGTTCTTC
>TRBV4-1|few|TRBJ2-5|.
CASSRPGPSRETQYF
TGCGCCAGCAGCCGCCCGGGACCGAGCCGGGAGACCCAGTACTTC
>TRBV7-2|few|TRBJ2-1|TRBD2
CASSSPLGLAGVNEQFF
TGTGCCAGCAGCTCCCCTTTAGGACTAGCGGGAGTCAATGAGCAGTTCTTC
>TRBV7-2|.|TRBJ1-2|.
CASSLALSGKGGYTF
TGTGCCAGCAGCTTAGCGCTTTCGGGGAAGGGCGGCTACACCTTC
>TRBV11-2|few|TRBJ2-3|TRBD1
CASSSPPEQGFSTDTQYF
TGTGCCAGCAGCTCCCCACCCGAACAGGGGTTCAGCACAGATACGCAGTATTTT
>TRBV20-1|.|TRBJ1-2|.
CSARSPGTNYGYTF
TGCAGTGCTAGATCTCCAGGGACTAACTATGGCTACACCTTC
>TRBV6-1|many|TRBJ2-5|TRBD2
CASSPRDYLPYQETQYF
TGTGCCAGCAGTCCTCGGGACTACCTTCCGTACCAAGAGACCCAGTACTTC
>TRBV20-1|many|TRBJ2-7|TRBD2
CSARPGGLSYEQYF
TGCAGTGCTAGGCCGGGGGGGCTCTCCTACGAGCAGTACTTC
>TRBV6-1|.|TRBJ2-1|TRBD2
CASVENRRFDSGSWSYNEQFF
TGTGCCAGCGTCGAAAACAGACGATTTGATAGCGGGAGCTGGTCCTACAATGAGCAGTTCTTC
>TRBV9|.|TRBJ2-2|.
CASSVGGLSGTGELFF
TGTGCCAGCAGCGTAGGGGGGCTTTCGGGCACCGGGGAGCTGTTTTTT
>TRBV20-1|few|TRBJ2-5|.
CSASLQGLRETQYF
TGCAGTGCTAGCTTACAGGGTTTACGAGAGACCCAGTACTTC
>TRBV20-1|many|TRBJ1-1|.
CSAARGGGVTEAFF
TGCAGTGCCGCTCGGGGAGGAGGAGTCACTGAAGCTTTCTTT
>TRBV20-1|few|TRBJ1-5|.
CSARGGEIGRQPQHF
TGCAGTGCTAGAGGGGGTGAGATAGGGCGTCAGCCCCAGCATTTT
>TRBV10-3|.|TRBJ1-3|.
CAISDGGLSGNTIYF
TGTGCCATCAGTGACGGTGGCTTATCTGGAAACACCATATATTTT
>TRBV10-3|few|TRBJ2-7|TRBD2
CAISGTSGAKSYEQYF
TGTGCCATCAGTGGGACTAGCGGAGCTAAGTCCTACGAGCAGTACTTC
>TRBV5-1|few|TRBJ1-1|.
CASSLVGGESAFF
TGCGCCAGCAGCTTGGTAGGGGGAGAGTCAGCTTTCTTT
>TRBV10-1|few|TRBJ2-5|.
CASSEGQGKETQYF
TGCGCCAGCAGTGAGGGGCAGGGAAAAGAGACCCAGTACTTC
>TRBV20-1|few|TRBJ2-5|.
CSARESGATQYF
TGCAGTGCTAGAGAATCTGGAGCGACCCAGTACTTC
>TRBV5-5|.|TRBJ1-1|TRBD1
CASSSGQGPLSNTEAFF
TGTGCCAGCAGCTCGGGACAGGGTCCCCTATCCAACACTGAAGCTTTCTTT
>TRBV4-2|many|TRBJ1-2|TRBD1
CASSQGQGGYGYTF
TGTGCCAGCAGCCAAGGGCAGGGGGGCTATGGCTACACCTTC
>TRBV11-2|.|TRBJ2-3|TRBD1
CASSLVFYRGRADTQYF
TGTGCCAGCAGCTTAGTGTTCTACAGGGGGCGCGCAGATACGCAGTATTTT
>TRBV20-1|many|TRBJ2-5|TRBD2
CSGGGGATGETQYF
TGCAGTGGTGGCGGGGGGGCCACGGGGGAGACCCAGTACTTC
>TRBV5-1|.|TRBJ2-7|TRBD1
CASSLFPQGVYEQYF
TGCGCCAGCAGCTTGTTTCCACAGGGGGTCTACGAGCAGTACTTC
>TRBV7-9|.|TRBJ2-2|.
CASSNRDPNTGELFF
TGTGCCAGCAGCAACCGGGACCCGAACACCGGGGAGCTGTTTTTT